These 14 T cell receptor beta chains came from one sample sequenced in a study of cytomegalovirus exposure and HLA in healthy donors. Use of 60 Vbeta and 13 Jbeta primers characterized the PCR. Sequencing used immunoSEQ multiplex PCR; TCRdb keeps in-frame clones, though not all of them. The repertoire holds 140,000 to 150,000 clones, with around 80% as singletons. Sequencing was carried out using PBMCs. The receptors here all came from a female donor in good health and CMV-seronegative.

Note on this clone: One end of the junction fails to match germline, which may point to a read error. This chain joins TRBV5-1 and TRBJ1-1; no clear D gene. The CDR3 loop spans 14 amino acids. Germline CDR1 reads SGHRS; CDR2 reads YFSETQ. The CDR3 loop is CASTLDRGKTEAFF. CDR3 coding DNA: TGCGCCAGCACCTTGGATCGGGGAAAGACTGAAGCTTTCTTT.

The chain uses TRBV5-6 and TRBJ2-1; D might be TRBD1 (6 bases). CDR3 length equals 15 residues. The germline gives CDR1 SGHDT, CDR2 YYEEEE. V dropped 4 bases and J dropped 0 bases, with 11 bases sitting between them. As DNA, the CDR3 is TGTGCCAGCAGCCACAGGGTAAGCTCCTACAATGAGCAGTTCTTC. Protein: CASSHRVSSYNEQFF.

The rearrangement links TRBV7-9 to TRBJ1-1; 7 positions agree with TRBD1. Trimming cost V 2 bases and J 5 bases; bases outside gene matches: 5. CDR3 length: 14 residues. Germline CDR1 is SEHNR and CDR2 is FQNEAQ (reference sequence). The CDR3 reads CASSLNKGQTEAFF. The CDR3 DNA reads as TGTGCCAGCAGCTTAAATAAGGGACAGACTGAAGCTTTCTTT.

This clone was seen a handful of times. The chain couples TRBV6-5 to TRBJ2-7, with D possibly matching TRBD1 (6 bases). V lost 8 bases and J lost 5, with 22 bases in between. Looked up from germline, CDR1 is MNHEY and CDR2 is SVGAGI. This CDR3 is built from 15 residues. The CDR3 region is CASGGLSTAGHEQYF. The CDR3 region has the DNA TGTGCCAGCGGGGGCCTTTCTACCGCGGGCCACGAGCAGTACTTC.

The V and J genes are TRBV19 and TRBJ1-3; D is unclear. Germline V gene lookup returns CDR1 LNHDA and CDR2 SQIVND (reference sequence). CDR3 length: 12 residues. The V end lost 11 bases, the J end lost 0 bases, and 8 bases lay between the germline ends. This chain's CDR3 is CAAGFSGNTIYF. The CDR3 region has the DNA TGTGCCGCGGGGTTCTCTGGAAACACCATATATTTT.

This sequence joins TRBV28 and TRBJ1-5, with TRBD1 as a possible D gene (5 bases). CDR1 and CDR2 from the germline V gene are MDHEN and SYDVKM. The CDR3 is 15 residues long. V was cut by 4 bases and J by 0 bases, with 10 bases left in between. The CDR3 region is CASSSRTYSNQPQHF. The CDR3 DNA sequence: TGTGCCAGCAGTTCCCGGACATATAGCAATCAGCCCCAGCATTTT.

This clone was picked up a small number of times. The chain joins TRBV7-9 to TRBJ1-5, with D unresolved. The V gene's germline CDR1 is SEHNR and CDR2 FQNEAQ (reference sequence). V lost 1 base and J lost 5, with 9 bases in between. The length of the CDR3 is 14 residues. The CDR3 loop is CASSLEPEDQPQHF. The CDR3 nucleotides read TGTGCCAGCAGCTTAGAGCCAGAGGATCAGCCCCAGCATTTT.

This clone was detected only a few times. CDR3 bases: TGTGCCAGCAGTTCCCATTACGAGCAGTACTTC. It translates to CASSSHYEQYF. The chain carries TRBV6-6 and TRBJ2-7; D not resolved. The CDR3 contains 11 residues. Germline CDR1 MNHNY, CDR2 SVGAGI (reference sequence). The germline V and J ends were trimmed by 4 bases and 4 bases, with 5 bases remaining between them.

This chain connects TRBV5-1 to TRBJ2-7, with D possibly matching TRBD2 (6 bases). Germline CDR1 reads SGHRS; CDR2 reads YFSETQ. Trimming took 1 base from V and 6 from J, leaving 17 bases between them. This CDR3 region has 15 residues. In DNA, the CDR3 is TGCGCCAGCAGCTTGTTGGCGGGGACTGGGCGCGAGCAGTACTTC. Its protein is CASSLLAGTGREQYF.

This chain joins TRBV19 and TRBJ1-1; 12 bases fit TRBD1. Germline V lookup: CDR1 LNHDA, CDR2 SQIVND (reference sequence). The CDR3 sequence is 14 residues long. The J segment lost 5 bases and the V segment lost 7 bases, leaving 5 bases of the junction unmatched. The CDR3 DNA follows: TGTGCCAGTACTCGGGACAGGGGGCAAACTGAAGCTTTCTTT. Translating it yields CASTRDRGQTEAFF. The full variable domain, in which reference TRBV19 and TRBJ1-1 provide the parts outside the CDR3, is DGGITQSPKYLFRKEGQNVTLSCEQNLNHDAMYWYRQDPGQGLRLIYYSQIVNDFQKGDIAEGYSVSREKKESFPLTVTSAQKNPTAFYLCASTRDRGQTEAFFGQGTRLTVV.

The chain links TRBV9 to TRBJ2-7, with TRBD2 identical over 11 bases. Germline CDR1 and CDR2: SGDLS and YYNGEE. V gave up 0 bases and J gave up 4 bases; unmatched junction bases: 6. The length of the CDR3 is 16 residues. CDR3 amino acids: CASSVGPRLAGYEQYF. In nucleotides, the CDR3 is TGTGCCAGCAGCGTAGGTCCCAGACTAGCGGGGTACGAGCAGTACTTC.

The chain couples TRBV7-9 to TRBJ2-1; maybe TRBD2 (5 bases). V lost 7 bases to trimming and J lost 0 bases, with 16 bases between them. The V gene's germline CDR1 is SEHNR and CDR2 FQNEAQ (reference sequence). This CDR3 has 16 residues. CDR3 nucleotide sequence: TGTGCCAGCATCTCTCGGGGATCTCGCTCCTACAATGAGCAGTTCTTC. Amino acids: CASISRGSRSYNEQFF.

The chain links TRBV27 to TRBJ2-5; perhaps TRBD2 as D (6 bases). The CDR3 is 13 amino acids. The germline CDR1 and CDR2 sequences are MNHEY and SMNVEV (reference sequence). V was pared by 2 bases and J by 5 bases, with 9 bases between. DNA of the CDR3: TGTGCCAGCAGTTTACGGGGGACGGAGACCCAGTACTTC. It yields the protein CASSLRGTETQYF.

The CDR3: CASSEFGLAQYTDTQYF. In nucleotides, the CDR3 is TGTGCCAGCAGTGAATTTGGACTAGCGCAATACACAGATACGCAGTATTTT. The V gene is TRBV2, the J gene TRBJ2-3, with TRBD2 identical over 9 bases. J was trimmed by 2 bases and V by 2 bases; bases with no gene match: 8. This CDR3 spans 17 amino acids. Germline-derived CDR1 and CDR2 are SNHLY and FYNNEI.